Presented here are 11 T cell receptor beta chains from one specimen sequenced in a study of blood T cell repertoires in COVID-19 (dated by TCRdb to 2020 to 2022). The method behind the library was the immunoSEQ multiplex PCR assay. TCRdb took this table from immuneACCESS and kept in-frame rearrangements with V and J called. Such tables lack part of the clones; where checked against another copy, unresolved V genes explain under half of the gap, and the rest is unexplained. For this sample there are some 210,000 clones; 75% to 85% appear just once. The biggest ten clones account for around 4% of the sample. The sequencing sample was made of PBMCs or T cells enriched from blood (not recorded which). Every receptor here comes from a man between 25 and 39 years old with acute COVID-19.

The chain employs TRBV27 and TRBJ2-2; 7 nucleotides agree with TRBD1. V shed 6 bases and J 3 bases; nucleotides not matched to a gene: 4. Germline CDR1 and CDR2: MNHEY and SMNVEV (reference sequence). The CDR3 runs 14 residues. CDR3 protein: CASRRGRDTGELFF. In nucleotides, the CDR3 is TGTGCCAGCAGAAGGGGGCGCGACACCGGGGAGCTGTTTTTT.

This chain connects TRBV2 to TRBJ1-2; 8 bases fit TRBD1. This CDR3 spans 13 amino acids. In germline, CDR1 is SNHLY, CDR2 FYNNEI. With V trimmed by 7 bases and J by 5 bases, 6 bases remained unmatched. DNA of the CDR3: TGTGCCAGCACAGGACAGGGTTCGTATGGCTACACCTTC. Translation: CASTGQGSYGYTF.

The genes are TRBV7-6 and TRBJ2-7; 7 bases map to TRBD1. Germline loops: CDR1 SGHVS, CDR2 FNYEAQ. After removal of 5 bases from V and 7 bases from J, the junction contained 8 bases not matched to a gene. This CDR3 has 13 amino acids. The CDR3 nucleotides read TGTGCCAGCAGCCTGGGACAGCTAAAGGAGCAGTACTTC. Translation gives CASSLGQLKEQYF.

This clone appeared a single time. This chain uses TRBV12-3 or TRBV12-4 with TRBJ1-2; D remains ambiguous. This CDR3 has 13 residues. V gave up 2 bases and J gave up 7 bases, with 11 bases separating them. The CDR3 sequence is CASSLNGVAGYTF. CDR3 nucleotides: TGTGCCAGCAGTTTAAACGGGGTTGCTGGCTACACCTTC.

V is TRBV12-5 and J is TRBJ1-1; 10 positions match TRBD1. Germline lookup yields CDR1 LGHNT and CDR2 FRNRAP. This CDR3 is built from 15 residues. The trim removed 4 bases at V and 8 bases at J, leaving 10 bases unmatched. The CDR3 region is CASGSGTGALREAFF. The DNA for the CDR3 is TGTGCTAGTGGTTCTGGGACAGGGGCTCTAAGGGAAGCTTTCTTT.

The V call is TRBV29-1, the J call TRBJ1-1; the D gene is possibly TRBD1 (6 bases). CDR1 and CDR2 (germline): SQVTM, ANQGSEA. Trimming removed 1 base from V and 3 bases from J, with 12 bases in between. The CDR3 extends over 14 amino acids. The CDR3 DNA follows: TGCAGCGTTGAAGTAACAGGGCGTGACACTGAAGCTTTCTTT. Its protein product is CSVEVTGRDTEAFF.

This clone was counted a few times. The chain is built from TRBV4-1 and TRBJ2-7; D may be TRBD1 (6 bases). CDR3 length equals 15 residues. V lost 1 base to trimming and J lost 5 bases, with 15 bases between them. The germline V gene encodes CDR1 MGHRA and CDR2 YSYEKL. In nucleotides, the CDR3 is TGCGCCAGCAGCCAAGGGGGACACACAACGAACGAGCAGTACTTC. The encoded protein is CASSQGGHTTNEQYF.

V usage is TRBV6-5 and J usage is TRBJ1-1, with D possibly matching TRBD1 (5 bases). This CDR3 region has 15 residues. The V and J ends lost 6 bases and 0 bases respectively, with 14 bases between them. Looked up from germline, CDR1 is MNHEY and CDR2 is SVGAGI. The CDR3 DNA is TGTGCCAGCAGGGTTGGGGCAGCCCTGAACACTGAAGCTTTCTTT. Translation gives CASRVGAALNTEAFF.

The V gene is TRBV27, the J gene TRBJ2-7; D possibly corresponds to TRBD2 (5 bases). Germline CDR1 reads MNHEY; CDR2 reads SMNVEV (reference sequence). CDR3 length equals 13 residues. Trimming took off 5 bases at V and 7 bases at J, with 15 bases between the two ends. The CDR3 loop is CASSNLGSGEQYF. CDR3 bases: TGTGCCAGCAGTAACCTCGGATCGGGGGAGCAGTACTTC.

The gene calls are TRBV3-1 (or the pseudogene TRBV3-2) and TRBJ2-3, with D maybe TRBD2 (6 bases). Trimming removed 4 bases from V and 1 base from J, with 9 bases in between. The germline V gene encodes CDR1 LGHDT and CDR2 YNNKEL (reference sequence). The CDR3 is 14 amino acids. DNA of the CDR3: TGTGCCAGCAGCCCCGGGGGAGGCACAGATACGCAGTATTTT. This gives the protein CASSPGGGTDTQYF.

This clone occurred a few times. The chain carries TRBV24-1 and TRBJ1-2; D remains unclear. The V gene's germline CDR1 is KGHDR and CDR2 SFDVKD. The germline V and J ends were trimmed by 8 bases and 8 bases, with 11 bases remaining between them. The CDR3 consists of 11 residues. Here the CDR3 DNA reads TGTGCCACCAAATTGGTGGGCGGCTACACCTTC. Protein: CATKLVGGYTF.